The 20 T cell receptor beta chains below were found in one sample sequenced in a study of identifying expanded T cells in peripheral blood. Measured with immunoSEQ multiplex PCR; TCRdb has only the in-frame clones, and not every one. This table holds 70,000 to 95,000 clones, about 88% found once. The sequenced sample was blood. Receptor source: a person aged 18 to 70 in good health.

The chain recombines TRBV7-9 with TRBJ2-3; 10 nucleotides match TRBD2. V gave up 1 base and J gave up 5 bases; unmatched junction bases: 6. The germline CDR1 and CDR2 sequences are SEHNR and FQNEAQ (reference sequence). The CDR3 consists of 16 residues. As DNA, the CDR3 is TGTGCCAGCAGCTTAGATAGCGGGAGGATTAAAGATACGCAGTATTTT. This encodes CASSLDSGRIKDTQYF.

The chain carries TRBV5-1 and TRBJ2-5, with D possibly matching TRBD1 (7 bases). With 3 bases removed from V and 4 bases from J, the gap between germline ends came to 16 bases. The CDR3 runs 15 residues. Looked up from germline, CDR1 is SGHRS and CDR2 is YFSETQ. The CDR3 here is CASSYLGQEGETQYF. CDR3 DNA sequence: TGCGCCAGCAGCTACCTCGGACAGGAGGGAGAGACCCAGTACTTC.

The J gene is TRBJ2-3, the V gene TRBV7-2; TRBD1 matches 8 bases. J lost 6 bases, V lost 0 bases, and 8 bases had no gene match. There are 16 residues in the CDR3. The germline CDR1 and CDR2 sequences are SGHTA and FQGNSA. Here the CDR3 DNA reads TGTGCCAGCAGCTTAGCGGACAGGGTCAGGGAGGATACGCAGTATTTT. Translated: CASSLADRVREDTQYF.

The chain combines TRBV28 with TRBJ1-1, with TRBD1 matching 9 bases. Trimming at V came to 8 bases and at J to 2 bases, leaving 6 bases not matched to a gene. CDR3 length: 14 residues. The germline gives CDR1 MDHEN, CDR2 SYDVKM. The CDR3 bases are TGTGCCAGCTTGGGGGACAGGGTAAACACTGAAGCTTTCTTT. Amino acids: CASLGDRVNTEAFF.

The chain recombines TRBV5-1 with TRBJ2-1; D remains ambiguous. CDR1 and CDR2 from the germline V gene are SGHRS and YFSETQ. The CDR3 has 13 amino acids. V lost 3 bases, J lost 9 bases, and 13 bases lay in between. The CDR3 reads CASSSPSTFEQFF. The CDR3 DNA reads TGCGCCAGCAGCTCACCCTCCACCTTTGAGCAGTTCTTC.

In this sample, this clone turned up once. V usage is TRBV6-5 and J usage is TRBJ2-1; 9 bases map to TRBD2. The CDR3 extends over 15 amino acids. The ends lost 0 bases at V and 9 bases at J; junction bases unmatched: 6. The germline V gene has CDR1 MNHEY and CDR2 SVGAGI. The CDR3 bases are TGTGCCAGCAGTTACTCGCGCGGGAGGGCAGGTGAGCAGTTCTTC. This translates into CASSYSRGRAGEQFF.

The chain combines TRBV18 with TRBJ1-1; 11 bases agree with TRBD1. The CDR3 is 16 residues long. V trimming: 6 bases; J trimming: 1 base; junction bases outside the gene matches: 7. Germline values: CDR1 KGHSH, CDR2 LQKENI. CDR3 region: CASSPDRGRGNTEAFF. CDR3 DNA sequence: TGTGCCAGCTCCCCGGACAGGGGGCGGGGGAACACTGAAGCTTTCTTT.

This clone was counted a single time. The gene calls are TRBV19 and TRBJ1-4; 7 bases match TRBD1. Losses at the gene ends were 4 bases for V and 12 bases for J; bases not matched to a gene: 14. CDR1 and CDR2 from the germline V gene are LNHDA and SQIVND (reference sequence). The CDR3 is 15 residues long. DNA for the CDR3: TGTGCCAGTAGTACCCCGGGACAGAGTAATGAGGAACTGTTTTTT. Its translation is CASSTPGQSNEELFF.

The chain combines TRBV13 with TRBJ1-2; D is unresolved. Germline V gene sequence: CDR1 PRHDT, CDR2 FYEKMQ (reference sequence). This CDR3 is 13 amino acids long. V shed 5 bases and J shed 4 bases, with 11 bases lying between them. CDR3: CASSLTLAYGYTF. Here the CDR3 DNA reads TGTGCCAGCAGCCTTACATTGGCCTATGGCTACACCTTC.

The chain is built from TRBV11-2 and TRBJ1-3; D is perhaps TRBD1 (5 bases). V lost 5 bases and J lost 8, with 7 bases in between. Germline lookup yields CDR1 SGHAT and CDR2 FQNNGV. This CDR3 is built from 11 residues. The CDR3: CASSPRDTIYF. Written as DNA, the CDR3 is TGTGCCAGCAGCCCCAGGGACACCATATATTTT.

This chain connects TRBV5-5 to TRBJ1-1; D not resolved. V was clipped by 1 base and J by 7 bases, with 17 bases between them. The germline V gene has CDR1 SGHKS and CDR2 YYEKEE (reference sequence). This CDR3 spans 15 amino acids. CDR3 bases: TGTGCCAGCAGCTTGTTTTGGTACAGCGACCATGAAGCTTTCTTT. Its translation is CASSLFWYSDHEAFF.

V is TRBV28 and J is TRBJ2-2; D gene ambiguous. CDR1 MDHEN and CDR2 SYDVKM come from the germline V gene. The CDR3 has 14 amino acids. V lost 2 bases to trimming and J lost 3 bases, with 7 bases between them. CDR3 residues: CASSLQPHTGELFF. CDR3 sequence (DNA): TGTGCCAGCAGTTTACAGCCTCACACCGGGGAGCTGTTTTTT.

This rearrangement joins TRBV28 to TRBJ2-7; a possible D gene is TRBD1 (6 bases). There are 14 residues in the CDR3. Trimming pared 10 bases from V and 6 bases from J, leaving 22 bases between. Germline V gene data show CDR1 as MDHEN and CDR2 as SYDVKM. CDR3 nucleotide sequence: TGTGCCACCCTCATTTTACAGGGATTGGGCGAGCAGTACTTC. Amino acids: CATLILQGLGEQYF. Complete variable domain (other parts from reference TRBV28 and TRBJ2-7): DVKVTQSSRYLVKRTGEKVFLECVQDMDHENMFWYRQDPGLGLRLIYFSYDVKMKEKGDIPEGYSVSREKKERFSLILESASTNQTSMYLCATLILQGLGEQYFGPGTRLTVT.

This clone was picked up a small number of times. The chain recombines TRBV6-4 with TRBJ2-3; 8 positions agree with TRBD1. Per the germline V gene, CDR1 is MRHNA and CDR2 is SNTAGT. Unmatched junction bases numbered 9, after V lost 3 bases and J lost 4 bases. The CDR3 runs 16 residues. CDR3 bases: TGTGCCAGCAGTGATGGAGAGGCAGGGGGCGCAGATACGCAGTATTTT. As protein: CASSDGEAGGADTQYF.

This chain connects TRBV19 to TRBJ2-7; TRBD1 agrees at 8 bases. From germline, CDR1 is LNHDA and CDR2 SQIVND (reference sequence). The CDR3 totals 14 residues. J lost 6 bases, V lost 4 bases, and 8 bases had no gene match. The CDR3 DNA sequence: TGTGCCAGTAGTAGGCAGGACAGGGAGTCCGAGCAGTACTTC. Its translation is CASSRQDRESEQYF.

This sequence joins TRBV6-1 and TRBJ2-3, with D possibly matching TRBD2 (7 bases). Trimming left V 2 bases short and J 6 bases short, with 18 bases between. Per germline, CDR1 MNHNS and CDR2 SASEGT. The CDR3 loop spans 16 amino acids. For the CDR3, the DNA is TGTGCCAGCAGTGAATTTGGGGGCGGGGGCGCCGATACGCAGTATTTT. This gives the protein CASSEFGGGGADTQYF.

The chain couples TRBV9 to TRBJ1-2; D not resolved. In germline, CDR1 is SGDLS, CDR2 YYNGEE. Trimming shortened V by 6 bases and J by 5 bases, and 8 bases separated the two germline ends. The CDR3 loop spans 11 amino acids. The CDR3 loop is CASISDYGYTF. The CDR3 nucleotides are TGTGCCAGCATCAGTGATTATGGCTACACCTTC.

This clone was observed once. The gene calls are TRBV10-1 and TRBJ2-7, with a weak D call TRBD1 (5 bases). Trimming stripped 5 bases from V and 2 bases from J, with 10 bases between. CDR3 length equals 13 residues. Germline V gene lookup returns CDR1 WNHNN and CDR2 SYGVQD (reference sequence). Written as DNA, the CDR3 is TGCGCCAGCAGTAGGGGCTTTCCCTACGAGCAGTACTTC. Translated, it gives CASSRGFPYEQYF.

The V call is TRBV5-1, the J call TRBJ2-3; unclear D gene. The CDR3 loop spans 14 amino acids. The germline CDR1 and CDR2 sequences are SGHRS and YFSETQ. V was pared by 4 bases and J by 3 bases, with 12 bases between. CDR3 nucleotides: TGCGCCAGCAGCCCTCAGCTGGATACAGATACGCAGTATTTT. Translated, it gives CASSPQLDTDTQYF.

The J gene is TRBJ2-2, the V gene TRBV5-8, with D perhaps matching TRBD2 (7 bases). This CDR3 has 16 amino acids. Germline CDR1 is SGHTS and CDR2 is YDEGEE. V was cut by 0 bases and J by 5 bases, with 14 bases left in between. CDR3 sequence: CASSLDGGPGTGELFF. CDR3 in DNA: TGTGCCAGCAGCTTGGACGGGGGGCCTGGAACCGGGGAGCTGTTTTTT.